This T cell receptor beta chain was obtained from a study of CD8 T cells in ankylosing spondylitis. Each CDR3 protein is one row after TCRdb ran MiXCR on the 5' RACE reads. The sample holds hundreds of thousands of distinct CDR3 sequences, 8.6% seen once. General study results and limits: A TCR beta motif made of about eight highly homologous variants seemed typical of ankylosing spondylitis blood.

This clonotype occurred a few times. Its specificity is unknown. From germline, CDR1 is SGHRS and CDR2 YFSETQ. The V segment lost 0 bases and the J segment 5 bases; nucleotides outside the gene matches: 6. The CDR3 is 16 amino acids. The source is a male donor with ankylosing spondylitis or in good health (not recorded which). The chain has TRBV5-1 and TRBJ1-1; 11 bases line up with TRBD1. Sequenced input: blood, either unsorted or a sorted T cell fraction (not recorded which). The CDR3 spells CASSLDPGTGGTEAFF. CDR3 coding DNA: TGCGCCAGCAGCTTGGATCCAGGGACAGGGGGAACTGAAGCTTTCTTT.